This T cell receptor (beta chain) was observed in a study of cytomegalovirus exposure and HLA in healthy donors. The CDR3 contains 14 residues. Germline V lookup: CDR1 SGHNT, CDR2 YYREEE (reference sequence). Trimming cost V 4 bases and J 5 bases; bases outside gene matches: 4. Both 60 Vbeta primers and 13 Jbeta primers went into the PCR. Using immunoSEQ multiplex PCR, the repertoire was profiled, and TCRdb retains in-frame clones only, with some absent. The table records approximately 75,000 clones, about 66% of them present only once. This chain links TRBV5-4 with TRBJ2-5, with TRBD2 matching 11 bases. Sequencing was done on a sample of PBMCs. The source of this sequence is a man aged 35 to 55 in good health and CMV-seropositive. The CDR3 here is CASSLGTSGETQYF. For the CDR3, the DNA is TGTGCCAGCAGCCTCGGGACTAGCGGCGAGACCCAGTACTTC.